This TCR beta chain was sequenced for a study of cytomegalovirus exposure and HLA in healthy donors. Study-wide context: Genotyping of roughly 400 donors showed that over 80% belonged to the Caucasian-associated ancestry cluster. Study-wide points: Because they were indistinguishable, some V segments, including TRBV6-2 and TRBV6-3, were excluded. Later analysis indicated greater clonal expansion among HLA-associated TCR beta chains than among equally common other chains. HLA restriction was apparent for most CMV-associated TCR beta chains in a later analysis.

PCR primers comprised 60 Vbeta and 13 Jbeta primers. Repertoires were generated with immunoSEQ multiplex PCR, while TCRdb's copy carries only in-frame clones and drops some. Found here are 150,000 to 200,000 clones, 65% to 85% of them singletons; the top ten hold 1.5% to 2%. A word on this clone: The antigen remains undetermined.

Germline V gives CDR1 SEHNR, CDR2 FQNEAQ (reference sequence). The V gene lost 3 bases and the J gene lost 5 bases, with 11 bases spanning the gap. This CDR3 is built from 14 residues. The gene calls are TRBV7-9 and TRBJ2-1, with D perhaps TRBD2 (6 bases). Sequenced input: PBMCs. This receptor was obtained from a man aged 18 to 29 in good health and CMV-seronegative. In DNA, the CDR3 is TGTGCCAGCAGCTTTGGGACTGGAAACAATGAGCAGTTCTTC. Its translation is CASSFGTGNNEQFF.